What follows are 10 T cell receptor beta chains derived from one specimen sequenced in a study of immune evolution from preneoplasia to lung adenocarcinoma. Generated by immunoSEQ multiplex PCR, the TCRdb table keeps only in-frame clones and is missing some. The repertoire holds about 9,900 clones, with around four fifths as singletons. The sequenced material came from FFPE lung adenocarcinoma in situ tissue. Every receptor here comes from a person between 65 and 80 years old with lung adenocarcinoma.

Only a few counts were recorded for this clone. This chain joins TRBV5-5 and TRBJ2-3, with 7 bases aligning to TRBD2. Trimming removed 3 bases from V and 6 bases from J; junction bases left unmatched: 4. The CDR3 runs to 13 residues. Germline V CDR1 and CDR2: SGHKS, YYEKEE (reference sequence). The CDR3 loop is CASSSSAGDTQYF. The CDR3, as DNA: TGTGCCAGCAGCTCGTCAGCGGGGGATACGCAGTATTTT.

This clone was counted a single time. The V call is TRBV5-1, the J call TRBJ2-1; weak D call: TRBD2 (6 bases). V was shortened by 4 bases and J by 0 bases, with 11 bases between the two germline ends. This CDR3 spans 15 amino acids. Per the germline V gene, CDR1 is SGHRS and CDR2 is YFSETQ. CDR3 in DNA: TGCGCCAGCAGCGTTAGCGGTAGCTCCTACAATGAGCAGTTCTTC. This sequence encodes CASSVSGSSYNEQFF.

The rearrangement joins TRBV5-1 to TRBJ2-1; D call uncertain. This CDR3 is built from 14 residues. Deletions cut 5 bases from V and 1 base from J, with 10 bases between. Germline assignment: CDR1 SGHRS and CDR2 YFSETQ. The CDR3 here is CASSRSDSYNEQFF. Written as DNA, the CDR3 is TGCGCCAGCAGTCGTTCAGATTCCTACAATGAGCAGTTCTTC.

V is TRBV5-1 and J is TRBJ2-7; D might be TRBD1 (5 bases). CDR3 length: 13 residues. Germline V CDR1 and CDR2: SGHRS, YFSETQ. Trimming stripped 2 bases from V and 3 bases from J, with 9 bases between. The CDR3, as DNA: TGCGCCAGCAGCTTAAGGGGTGTCTACGAGCAGTACTTC. Its translation is CASSLRGVYEQYF.

The rearrangement links TRBV9 to TRBJ2-7; 8 bases map to TRBD2. With V trimmed by 2 bases and J by 5 bases, 9 bases remained unmatched. The CDR3 has 15 amino acids. Per the germline V gene, CDR1 is SGDLS and CDR2 is YYNGEE. The CDR3 here is CASSVSGTSHNEQYF. CDR3 nucleotides: TGTGCCAGCAGCGTGTCCGGGACTAGTCACAACGAGCAGTACTTC.

This clone was found once. The chain employs TRBV27 and TRBJ2-1; the match to TRBD2 covers 11 bases. Germline-derived CDR1 and CDR2 are MNHEY and SMNVEV (reference sequence). Trimming removed 3 bases from V and 0 bases from J; junction bases left unmatched: 22. The CDR3 extends over 23 amino acids. The CDR3 sequence is CASSLRGTGTSGQTPYSYNEQFF. CDR3 nucleotides: TGTGCCAGCAGTTTGAGAGGTACAGGGACTAGCGGACAAACTCCGTACTCCTACAATGAGCAGTTCTTC.

This chain uses TRBV7-9 with TRBJ2-1; 12 positions match TRBD1. Germline loops: CDR1 SEHNR, CDR2 FQNEAQ (reference sequence). The CDR3 covers 18 residues. The ends lost 7 bases at V and 4 bases at J; junction bases unmatched: 14. The CDR3 region is CASTTGQGATRNYNEQFF. CDR3 nucleotide sequence: TGTGCCAGCACCACGGGACAGGGGGCTACCCGCAATTACAATGAGCAGTTCTTC.

The V gene is TRBV7-3, the J gene TRBJ2-1; 8 bases fit TRBD2. Germline assignment: CDR1 SGHTA and CDR2 FQGTGA. This CDR3 contains 15 residues. J lost 3 bases, V lost 5 bases, and 6 bases had no gene match. In nucleotides, the CDR3 is TGTGCCAGCAGCGCCGCCGGGACTAGCTACAATGAGCAGTTCTTC. As protein: CASSAAGTSYNEQFF. Supplemented by reference TRBV7-3 and TRBJ2-1, the full variable domain reads GAGVSQTPSNKVTEKGKYVELRCDPISGHTALYWYRQSLGQGPEFLIYFQGTGAADDSGLPNDRFFAVRPEGSVSTLKIQRTERGDSAVYLCASSAAGTSYNEQFFGPGTRLTVL.

V gene TRBV18 combines with J gene TRBJ1-1; TRBD1 might be the D (5 bases). From germline, CDR1 is KGHSH and CDR2 LQKENI. The CDR3 sequence is 14 residues long. V was shortened by 3 bases and J by 1 base, with 9 bases between the two germline ends. This CDR3 is CASSPRDANTEAFF. CDR3 bases: TGTGCCAGCTCACCCAGGGATGCGAACACTGAAGCTTTCTTT.

This rearrangement joins TRBV18 to TRBJ1-3; D perhaps matches TRBD1 (6 bases). Germline-derived CDR1 and CDR2 are KGHSH and LQKENI. The CDR3 is 13 amino acids. Trimming left V 3 bases short and J 4 bases short, with 7 bases between. CDR3 sequence (DNA): TGTGCCAGCTCACCCGGACAGGGAAACACCATATATTTT. Residues: CASSPGQGNTIYF. Filled out from reference TRBV18 and TRBJ1-3, the complete variable domain reads NAGVMQNPRHLVRRRGQEARLRCSPMKGHSHVYWYRQLPEEGLKFMVYLQKENIIDESGMPKERFSAEFPKEGPSILRIQQVVRGDSAAYFCASSPGQGNTIYFGEGSWLTVV.